This TCR beta chain was recovered during a study of cytomegalovirus exposure and HLA in healthy donors. Study details: Genotyping showed 81% of 300 to 450 donors falling in the Caucasian-associated ancestry cluster. Study observations and caveats: Per a later analysis, roughly 17,000 TCR beta sequences showed association with HLA alleles at 0.05 false discovery rate.

This clone was detected once. The antigen is unknown. CDR1 and CDR2 (germline): MDHEN, SYDVKM. V was trimmed by 5 bases and J by 2 bases, leaving 11 bases between them. The CDR3 is made up of 14 amino acids. Researchers ran the PCR with 60 Vbeta and 13 Jbeta primers. TCRdb keeps only in-frame clones here, not all; method: immunoSEQ multiplex PCR. Of roughly 200,000 clones listed, about 80% are singletons. The chain recombines TRBV28 with TRBJ2-3; D is possibly TRBD2 (6 bases). This clonotype was sampled from a man aged 40-50 years in good health and CMV-seropositive. Sequencing used PBMCs. The CDR3 spells CASSLRRDTDTQYF. For the CDR3, the DNA is TGTGCCAGCAGTCTTAGGCGGGACACAGATACGCAGTATTTT. Based on the CDR3 plus reference TRBV28 and TRBJ2-3, the full variable domain is DVKVTQSSRYLVKRTGEKVFLECVQDMDHENMFWYRQDPGLGLRLIYFSYDVKMKEKGDIPEGYSVSREKKERFSLILESASTNQTSMYLCASSLRRDTDTQYFGPGTRLTVL.